This T cell receptor (beta chain) was sequenced in a study of tumor and adjacent non-tumor tissue in lung cancer. Across the study: Patients were aged roughly 30 to 76, some 10 men and 5 women, stage I to III. About 4.17 million productive TCRbeta reads were obtained per sample on average.

J was trimmed by 3 bases and V by 5 bases; bases with no gene match: 2. The CDR3 totals 12 residues. In germline, CDR1 is GTSNPN, CDR2 SVGIG (reference sequence). This sample's RNA came from whole unsorted tissue. This non-tumor lung sample came from over 3 cm beyond the tumor edge. Comment on this clonotype: Its antigen is unknown.

Three rounds of nested PCR, following a modified ARM-PCR protocol, produced the TCRbeta library. TCRdb recomputed calls from the multiplex PCR reads with MiXCR, one row per CDR3 protein. Among around 40,000 distinct CDR3 sequences, approximately 57% were seen once, and the ten largest hold roughly 42%. Points from the study as a whole: Top 100 clones took a larger repertoire share in normal lung. Tumor tissue had significantly higher TCR diversity than normal lung.

This TCR derives from a man aged 50 or older with non-small cell lung cancer. The gene calls are TRBV30 and TRBJ2-7; 9 bases fit TRBD1. Material: distant non-tumor lung tissue. The CDR3 reads CAWGTGNYEQYF. In DNA, the CDR3 is TGTGCCTGGGGGACAGGGAACTACGAGCAGTACTTC.